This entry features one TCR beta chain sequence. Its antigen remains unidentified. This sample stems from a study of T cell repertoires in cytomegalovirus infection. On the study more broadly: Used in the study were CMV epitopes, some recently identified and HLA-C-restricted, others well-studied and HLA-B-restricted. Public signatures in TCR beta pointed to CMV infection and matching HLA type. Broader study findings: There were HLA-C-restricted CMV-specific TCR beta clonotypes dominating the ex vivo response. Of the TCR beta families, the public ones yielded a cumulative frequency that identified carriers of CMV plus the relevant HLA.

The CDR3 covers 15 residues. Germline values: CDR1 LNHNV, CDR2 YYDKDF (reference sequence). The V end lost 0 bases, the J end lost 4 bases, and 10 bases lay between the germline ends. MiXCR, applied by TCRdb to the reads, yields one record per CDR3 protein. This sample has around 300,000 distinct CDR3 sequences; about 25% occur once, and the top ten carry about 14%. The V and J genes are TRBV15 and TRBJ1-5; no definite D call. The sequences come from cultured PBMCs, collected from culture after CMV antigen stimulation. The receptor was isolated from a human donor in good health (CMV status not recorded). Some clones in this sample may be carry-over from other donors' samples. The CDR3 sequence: CATSRDKVVNQPQHF. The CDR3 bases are TGTGCCACCAGCAGAGACAAGGTTGTGAATCAGCCCCAGCATTTT. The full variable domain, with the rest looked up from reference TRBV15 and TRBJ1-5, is DAMVIQNPRYQVTQFGKPVTLSCSQTLNHNVMYWYQQKSSQAPKLLFHYYDKDFNNEADTPDNFQSRRPNTSFCFLDIRSPGLGDTAMYLCATSRDKVVNQPQHFGDGTRLSIL.